The rows below give T cell receptor beta chains drawn from one sample of a study of control samples from healthy donors and cancer patients. Produced via immunoSEQ multiplex PCR; TCRdb's table is partial and in-frame only. The sample holds 170,000 or so clones, 75% to 95% seen once. The sample was blood. The source is a woman aged 40 to 50 in good health. The CDR3 runs from the conserved cysteine through the conserved F or W. A D gene is named only where the DNA matches it firmly. Not every row has a clone size; where given, it reads once, few, many or a size class.

j_call clone_size d_call v_call cdr3_nt cdr3_aa
TRBJ2-7 few - TRBV9 TGTGCCAGCAGCCCGCGGATATCCGGGACAACCTACGAGCAGTACTTC CASSPRISGTTYEQYF
TRBJ2-7 - - TRBV6-1 TGTGCCAGCAGTGAGGAACAGTCCTACGAGCAGTACTTC CASSEEQSYEQYF
TRBJ1-5 - - TRBV3-1/TRBV3-2 TGTGCCAGCAGCCAAGATCTGGATCAGCCCCAGCATTTT CASSQDLDQPQHF
TRBJ1-1 - - TRBV6-1 TGTGCCAGCAGTGAGGGCAGGACGAACACTGAAGCTTTCTTT CASSEGRTNTEAFF
TRBJ2-3 - TRBD1 TRBV6-5 TGTGCCAGCAGGATGAACAGGGGGGTTGCAGATACGCAGTATTTT CASRMNRGVADTQYF
TRBJ2-2 few - TRBV6-4 TGTGCCAGCAGTGCCGCTTATAGGACCGGGGAGCTGTTTTTT CASSAAYRTGELFF
TRBJ1-1 - - TRBV2 TGTGCCAGCAGTGCTTCAGTAGATGAAGCTTTCTTT CASSASVDEAFF
TRBJ2-5 - - TRBV14 TGTGCCAGCAGCCAAGGGGCCACTACTGTGGAGACCCAGTACTTC CASSQGATTVETQYF
TRBJ2-7 - - TRBV6-2/TRBV6-3 TGTGCCAGCAGTGACTCCTACGAGCAGTACTTC CASSDSYEQYF
TRBJ2-3 - - TRBV21-1 TGTGCCAGCAGTCCGGGACAGGGGATTGGATCCACAGATACGCAGTATTTT CASSPGQGIGSTDTQYF
TRBJ2-7 - - TRBV5-6 TGTGCCAGCAGCCCCAGGGGTTACGAGCAGTACTTC CASSPRGYEQYF
TRBJ2-7 - TRBD1 TRBV12-5 TGTGCTAGTGGTTTGGAGGGGGGGACAGGGATATACGAGCAGTACTTC CASGLEGGTGIYEQYF
TRBJ1-2 - - TRBV2 TGTGCCAGCATATCGTATCGGGGGGTTCTTGCTGAAGGCTACACCTTC CASISYRGVLAEGYTF
TRBJ1-1 once - TRBV5-1 TGCGCCAGCAGGCAGGGGATAGACACTGAAGCTTTCTTT CASRQGIDTEAFF
TRBJ1-4 - TRBD1 TRBV5-8 TGTGCCAGCAGCACCGGGACAGTTAATGAAAAACTGTTTTTT CASSTGTVNEKLFF
TRBJ1-3 - - TRBV6-5 TGTGCCAGCGGAGGGACCTACGCACGGGGAAACACCATATATTTT CASGGTYARGNTIYF
TRBJ1-3 - - TRBV5-1 TGCGCCAGCAGCTTGGGAGCGTCGGTAGAAGGAAACACCATATATTTT CASSLGASVEGNTIYF
TRBJ2-7 - - TRBV5-1 TGCGCCAGCAGCTTGGCGGTGGTGGGGACGGTCTACGAGCAGTACTTC CASSLAVVGTVYEQYF
TRBJ2-2 once - TRBV3-1/TRBV3-2 TGTGCCAGCAGCCAAGGAGCCTATCAGGCGGGGTCGACACCCGGGGAGCTGTTTTTT CASSQGAYQAGSTPGELFF
TRBJ2-5 - - TRBV5-1 TGCGCCAGCAGGGTGACAGGAGGAACACATAATTACCAAGAGACCCAGTACTTC CASRVTGGTHNYQETQYF
TRBJ2-2 - - TRBV7-2 TGTGCCAGCAGCCCTAGTGTCTCGAATACCGGGGAGCTGTTTTTT CASSPSVSNTGELFF
TRBJ1-5 - - TRBV25-1 TGTGCCAGTCAATCTTCGGGAGTTCTTGGCAATCAGCCCCAGCATTTT CASQSSGVLGNQPQHF
TRBJ2-5 - TRBD2 TRBV11-3 TGTGCCAGCAGCACCGGACTAGCGGGGGGAGAGACCCAGTACTTC CASSTGLAGGETQYF
TRBJ2-6 once - TRBV10-3 TGTGCCATCAGTGAGTCGAAGGGGGTCTCTGGGGCCAACGTCCTGACTTTC CAISESKGVSGANVLTF
TRBJ1-1 - - TRBV7-9 TGTGCCAGCAGTGAGCTCGGCCTCACGACCCAAGCTTTCTTT CASSELGLTTQAFF
TRBJ2-2 - TRBD2 TRBV19 TGTGCCAGTAGCCGTGGACTAGCGGACACCGGGGAGCTGTTTTTT CASSRGLADTGELFF
TRBJ1-1 - - TRBV9 TGTGCCAGCAGCGTAGGTCTAGTGCAGACCACTGAAGCTTTCTTT CASSVGLVQTTEAFF
TRBJ1-1 - - TRBV12-5 TGTGCTAGTGGTTTGGCCCTCGCAGAGAATGGAATGAACACTGAAGCTTTCTTT CASGLALAENGMNTEAFF
TRBJ1-2 - - TRBV10-2 TGCGCCAGCAGTCAGGGGCCCTTTGGCTATGGCTACACCTTC CASSQGPFGYGYTF
TRBJ2-7 - TRBD1 TRBV19 TGTGCCAGTAGCGACAGGGGTAACGAGCAGTACTTC CASSDRGNEQYF
TRBJ2-7 - TRBD1 TRBV5-4 TGTGCCAGCAGCTCCGGACAGGGGCGAGATACCTACGAGCAGTACTTC CASSSGQGRDTYEQYF
TRBJ1-1 - TRBD1 TRBV2 TGTGCCAGCACTCAAGAGGGACAGATCACTGAAGCTTTCTTT CASTQEGQITEAFF
TRBJ1-2 - TRBD1 TRBV9 TGTGCCAGCAAGGGACAGGGTTCAAGTGGCTACACCTTC CASKGQGSSGYTF
TRBJ1-1 - - TRBV27 TGTGCCAGTAGTTTATCGGTCGACACTGAAGCTTTCTTT CASSLSVDTEAFF
TRBJ2-3 - TRBD2 TRBV3-1/TRBV3-2 TGTGCCAGCAGCCGGAGGGGCGGGGGGAACACAGATACGCAGTATTTT CASSRRGGGNTDTQYF
TRBJ2-2 - TRBD2 TRBV9 TGTGCCAGCAGCGTAGCGACTAGCGGGGGAACGAACACCGGGGAGCTGTTTTTT CASSVATSGGTNTGELFF
TRBJ2-7 - - TRBV5-4 TGTGCCAGCAGCCTTAGTTTCTCCCAGGACTCCTACGAGCAGTACTTC CASSLSFSQDSYEQYF
TRBJ2-2 few - TRBV5-1 TGCGCCAGCAGCTGGAGTGGGGAAAACACCGGGGAGCTGTTTTTT CASSWSGENTGELFF
TRBJ1-2 - - TRBV28 TGTGCCAGCAGTCCCCTACAGATTTCGTATGGCTACACCTTC CASSPLQISYGYTF
TRBJ2-7 - TRBD2 TRBV20-1 TGCAGTGCTAGTCGGTCTAGCGGGTTTTCCGAGCAGTACTTC CSASRSSGFSEQYF
TRBJ2-7 - - TRBV6-5 TGTGCCAGCAGTCAAATGGACCTGGGGGGCGAGCAGTACTTC CASSQMDLGGEQYF
TRBJ2-3 - TRBD1 TRBV5-1 TGCGCCAGCAGCTCGGACAGGTTTAGCACAGATACGCAGTATTTT CASSSDRFSTDTQYF
TRBJ2-1 - TRBD1 TRBV5-5 TGTGCCAGCAGCTCTGGGACAGGTCTTCCGAATGAGCAGTTCTTC CASSSGTGLPNEQFF
TRBJ2-5 - TRBD2 TRBV5-1 TGCGCCAGCAGCTTGAGTACCGCTGCGGGGGAAGAGACCCAGTACTTC CASSLSTAAGEETQYF
TRBJ2-5 - - TRBV6-5 TGTGCCAGCGGGGGGACTCTACTCCAAGAGACCCAGTACTTC CASGGTLLQETQYF
TRBJ2-1 - - TRBV18 TGTGCCAGCTCATCCGGGACCTTGGACAATGAGCAGTTCTTC CASSSGTLDNEQFF
TRBJ1-3 few - TRBV25-1 TGTGCCAGCAGTGACGTGACAGCCTCTGGAAACACCATATATTTT CASSDVTASGNTIYF
TRBJ1-2 - TRBD1 TRBV6-1 TGTGCCAGCAGTGAAGAGGGGGCGGATGGCTACACCTTC CASSEEGADGYTF
TRBJ1-1 - TRBD1 TRBV27 TGTGCCAGCAGTGTCACAGGGGGTTTTAGGTGGGGCACTGAAGCTTTCTTT CASSVTGGFRWGTEAFF
TRBJ1-1 - - TRBV6-5 TGTGCCAGCAGTAAAACGCGGGGTGACACTGAAGCTTTCTTT CASSKTRGDTEAFF
TRBJ2-5 - TRBD2 TRBV6-6 TGTGCCAGCAGAACTAGCGGGGGGGCCCCAGAGACCCAGTACTTC CASRTSGGAPETQYF
TRBJ1-3 - TRBD1 TRBV6-5 TGTGCCAGCAGTTTTTCGCAGGGGGCACGTGGAAACACCATATATTTT CASSFSQGARGNTIYF
TRBJ2-1 - - TRBV9 TGTGCCAGCAGCGCGGGGGGACACTCCTACAATGAGCAGTTCTTC CASSAGGHSYNEQFF